A single sample is the source of the 22 T cell receptor beta chains below, sequenced in a study of T cells in Graves' hyperthyroidism and ophthalmopathy (dated by TCRdb to about 2019). Library creation used multiplex PCR. TCRdb lists the instrument as Illumina HiSeq 2000. The TCR beta CDR3 regions were amplified from the RNA transcripts. For the first round of RT-PCR on the TCR CDR3, the HTBI primer set was used together with the Qiagen OneStep RT-PCR kit. Clones were called with MiXCR by TCRdb after fastp trimmed the public reads at Q25, and only in-frame beta chains were retained. Merged by CDR3 protein, the rows form single entries marked with the most common genes and DNA. For this sample the table gives around 380,000 distinct CDR3 sequences, of which approximately 12% were detected only once. The ten largest clones add up to less than 25% of the sample. Input material: blood. Source of these receptors: a young man with Graves' hyperthyroidism that later progressed to Graves' ophthalmopathy.

This clonotype occurred many times. The V and J genes are TRBV5-1 and TRBJ2-1, with 11 bases that match TRBD2. V lost 3 bases, J lost 7 bases, and 9 bases stayed unmatched. The CDR3 length is 16 residues. The germline CDR1 and CDR2 sequences are SGHRS and YFSETQ. The CDR3 DNA is TGCGCCAGCAGCTGGGTAGCGGGGGGGCCTCGAAATGAGCAGTTCTTC. Protein product: CASSWVAGGPRNEQFF.

To note about this clonotype: A much larger clone lies a single base off, so this may be a read error. The chain employs TRBV7-2 and TRBJ2-7; D perhaps matches TRBD1 (6 bases). Germline V CDR1 and CDR2: SGHTA, FQGNSA. The CDR3 length is 16 residues. The V and J ends lost 6 bases and 2 bases respectively, with 20 bases between them. The CDR3 loop reads CASSYRAGDYTYEQYF. CDR3 bases: TGTGCCAGCAGTTACAGGGCCGGGGATTACACCTACGAGCAGTACTTC.

This chain uses TRBV4-2 with TRBJ2-7; D is possibly TRBD1 (5 bases). The CDR3 extends over 16 amino acids. V shed 0 bases and J shed 6 bases, with 18 bases lying between them. Germline assignment: CDR1 LGHNA and CDR2 YNFKEQ. Here the CDR3 reads CASSQDQDTRAAEQYF. The CDR3 DNA reads as TGTGCCAGCAGCCAAGATCAGGACACTCGGGCGGCCGAGCAGTACTTC.

The chain is built from TRBV27 and TRBJ1-1, with a possible D match to TRBD1 (6 bases). Trimming pared 0 bases from V and 6 bases from J, leaving 14 bases between. In germline, CDR1 is MNHEY, CDR2 SMNVEV (reference sequence). The CDR3 is 15 residues long. The CDR3 sequence: CASSLSANRVSEAFF. CDR3 DNA: TGTGCCAGCAGTTTATCCGCGAACAGGGTATCTGAAGCTTTCTTT.

This clonotype was recorded a few times. The chain links TRBV5-1 to TRBJ1-2; D gene uncertain. Germline values: CDR1 SGHRS, CDR2 YFSETQ. V lost 5 bases and J lost 0, with 5 bases in between. The CDR3 is made up of 12 amino acids. The CDR3 loop reads CASRSPNYGYTF. The CDR3 coding sequence is TGCGCCAGCAGATCCCCTAACTATGGCTACACCTTC.

This chain connects TRBV2 to TRBJ1-2; no firm D call. This CDR3 comprises 13 residues. V was shortened by 7 bases and J by 1 base, with 10 bases between the two germline ends. Germline CDR1 and CDR2: SNHLY and FYNNEI. The CDR3 sequence: CASTLRNNYGYTF. CDR3 bases: TGTGCCAGCACTTTGAGGAATAACTATGGCTACACCTTC. The entire variable domain, with the rest obtained from reference TRBV2 and TRBJ1-2, is as follows: EPEVTQTPSHQVTQMGQEVILRCVPISNHLYFYWYRQILGQKVEFLVSFYNNEISEKSEIFDDQFSVERPDGSNFTLKIRSTKLEDSAMYFCASTLRNNYGYTFGSGTRLTVV.

Many counts were recorded for this clonotype. The rearrangement joins TRBV7-2 to TRBJ2-5; 8 bases map to TRBD2. Germline V gene data show CDR1 as SGHTA and CDR2 as FQGNSA. V dropped 5 bases and J dropped 7; count of bases not matched to a gene: 12. The CDR3 extends over 15 amino acids. DNA of the CDR3: TGTGCCAGCAGCCCCGGGGGGGCGGGGGGTGGGACCCAGTACTTC. Encoded protein: CASSPGGAGGGTQYF.

The chain joins TRBV7-9 to TRBJ2-3; 11 bases fit TRBD2. V was clipped by 2 bases and J by 0 bases; unmatched bases: 13. Germline CDR1 and CDR2: SEHNR and FQNEAQ (reference sequence). The CDR3 extends over 20 amino acids. This CDR3 reads CASSLFPGLAAVGSTDTQYF. The CDR3 region has the DNA TGTGCCAGCAGCTTATTCCCGGGACTAGCGGCCGTGGGTAGCACAGATACGCAGTATTTT.

The chain combines TRBV6-1 with TRBJ1-5; D possibly corresponds to TRBD1 (6 bases). V lost 5 bases and J lost 0, with 17 bases in between. The germline V gene has CDR1 MNHNS and CDR2 SASEGT. The CDR3 has 17 residues. The CDR3 sequence: CASSRGQYLNSNQPQHF. DNA of the CDR3: TGTGCCAGCAGTCGAGGACAGTACCTGAATAGCAATCAGCCCCAGCATTTT.

This clonotype was observed a handful of times. The V call is TRBV19, the J call TRBJ2-7; either TRBD1 or TRBD2 may fit D (5 bases each). The CDR3 is 14 residues long. The V gene lost 6 bases and the J gene lost 2 bases, with 14 bases spanning the gap. From germline, CDR1 is LNHDA and CDR2 SQIVND (reference sequence). CDR3 DNA: TGTGCCAGTAGCCGTCAGGGAGATACCTACGAGCAGTACTTC. Protein product: CASSRQGDTYEQYF.

This clonotype was found many times. The rearrangement joins TRBV25-1 to TRBJ2-5; weak D call: TRBD1 (6 bases). Between the trimmed V and J ends, which lost 6 bases and 0 bases, there was a span of 20 bases. The germline V gene encodes CDR1 MGHDK and CDR2 SYGVNS. The CDR3 is 17 amino acids. The CDR3 region is CASSLRDTISYQETQYF. The CDR3 DNA reads as TGTGCCAGCAGCCTACGGGACACCATATCGTACCAAGAGACCCAGTACTTC.

This clonotype was observed at least ten times. This chain links TRBV7-9 with TRBJ2-1; TRBD1 is a possible D gene (8 bases). Trimming removed 2 bases at V and 4 bases at J, with 12 bases between. Germline V gene sequence: CDR1 SEHNR, CDR2 FQNEAQ (reference sequence). The CDR3 loop spans 15 amino acids. In nucleotides, the CDR3 is TGTGCCAGCAGCTTAACAGGGGGGGATTACAATGAGCAGTTCTTC. It yields the protein CASSLTGGDYNEQFF.

V gene TRBV12-3 or TRBV12-4 combines with J gene TRBJ1-1; D remains ambiguous. Trimming took off 6 bases at V and 5 bases at J, with 16 bases between the two ends. The length of the CDR3 is 14 residues. DNA for the CDR3: TGTGCCAGCAGGCCAGCCTTTGGGAGGACTGAAGCTTTCTTT. Protein: CASRPAFGRTEAFF.

V gene TRBV3-1 combines with J gene TRBJ1-4; no definite D call. The CDR3 covers 13 residues. V was shortened by 4 bases and J by 4 bases, with 7 bases between the two germline ends. Germline lookup yields CDR1 LGHDT and CDR2 YNNKEL (reference sequence). The CDR3 region is CASSPENNEKLFF. The CDR3 nucleotides read TGTGCCAGCAGCCCTGAGAATAATGAAAAACTGTTTTTT.

This clonotype was counted many times. CDR3: CASSGTGGTETQYF. CDR3 DNA sequence: TGTGCCAGCAGTGGAACAGGGGGCACAGAGACCCAGTACTTC. The chain couples TRBV9 to TRBJ2-5; TRBD1 matches 9 bases. The CDR3 is 14 amino acids. V was pared by 5 bases and J by 4 bases, with 6 bases of the junction left unmatched. Germline V gene sequence: CDR1 SGDLS, CDR2 YYNGEE. Variable domain in full (rest from reference TRBV9 and TRBJ2-5): DSGVTQTPKHLITATGQRVTLRCSPRSGDLSVYWYQQSLDQGLQFLIQYYNGEERAKGNILERFSAQQFPDLHSELNLSSLELGDSALYFCASSGTGGTETQYFGPGTRLLVL.

Comment on this clonotype: This likely comes from a read error, as the CDR3 has no conserved phenylalanine or tryptophan at its end. The gene calls are TRBV6-2 or TRBV6-3 and TRBJ1-3, with a weak D call TRBD1 (6 bases). Germline-derived CDR1 and CDR2 are MNHEY and SVGEGT. The CDR3 is 16 residues long. Trimming shortened V by 0 bases and J by 2 bases, and 11 bases separated the two germline ends. The CDR3 here is CASSYSRQAPGNTIYS. The CDR3, as DNA: TGTGCCAGCAGTTACTCTCGACAGGCGCCTGGAAACACCATATATTCT.

This clonotype was counted many times. This chain uses TRBV3-1 with TRBJ2-5; D is perhaps TRBD2 (5 bases). Trimming pared 1 base from V and 6 bases from J, leaving 18 bases between. This CDR3 is built from 16 residues. Germline V gives CDR1 LGHDT, CDR2 YNNKEL (reference sequence). The CDR3 loop is CASSQVGFGKQKTQYF. The CDR3 coding sequence is TGTGCCAGCAGCCAAGTTGGCTTCGGGAAACAGAAGACCCAGTACTTC.

This clonotype was seen at least ten times. J is TRBJ1-1 and V is TRBV5-1; no definite D call. V lost 1 base and J 2 bases, leaving 9 bases between the germline ends. Germline loops: CDR1 SGHRS, CDR2 YFSETQ. The CDR3 length is 14 residues. CDR3 coding DNA: TGCGCCAGCAGCTTGAGGCACATAAACACTGAAGCTTTCTTT. This codes for CASSLRHINTEAFF.

This clonotype was detected only a few times. The chain carries TRBV5-1 and TRBJ1-2; D is uncertain. Trimming left V 9 bases short and J 2 bases short, with 14 bases between. Germline V gene lookup returns CDR1 SGHRS and CDR2 YFSETQ. The CDR3 sequence is 13 residues long. CDR3 amino acids: CAKPGSANYGYTF. CDR3 bases: TGCGCCAAACCCGGATCGGCCAACTATGGCTACACCTTC.

In its sample, this clonotype was seen many times. This chain joins TRBV6-2 or TRBV6-3 and TRBJ1-1; 7 bases fit TRBD1. Germline V gives CDR1 MNHEY, CDR2 SVGEGT. With V trimmed by 10 bases and J by 1 base, 9 bases remained unmatched. The CDR3 has 14 residues. In DNA, the CDR3 is TGTGCCACCCAACAGGGGAATAGGAACACTGAAGCTTTCTTT. This codes for CATQQGNRNTEAFF.

The table lists this clonotype with many counts. V is TRBV5-5 and J is TRBJ1-1; D is perhaps TRBD1 (6 bases). The V end lost 4 bases, the J end lost 0 bases, and 19 bases lay between the germline ends. Germline CDR1 SGHKS, CDR2 YYEKEE (reference sequence). The CDR3 runs to 17 residues. Here the CDR3 DNA reads TGTGCCAGCAGCCGTCTCACGGGGGGCGAAATGAACACTGAAGCTTTCTTT. Encoded protein: CASSRLTGGEMNTEAFF.

This clonotype was seen more than once but under ten times. The chain recombines TRBV20-1 with TRBJ1-2; D is ambiguous. The CDR3 runs to 11 residues. V shed 5 bases and J shed 8 bases, with 12 bases lying between them. Germline CDR1 DFQATT, CDR2 SNEGSKA (reference sequence). CDR3 protein: CSAEVGIGYTF. The DNA for the CDR3 is TGCAGTGCTGAGGTGGGGATCGGCTACACCTTC.